A few counts support the clone carrying this T cell receptor (beta chain). Its antigen is currently unknown. This probably arose from a read error, given a far larger clone one base away. This same CDR3 is encoded by further DNA sequences in the sample. This entry belongs to a study of shared clonotypes between healthy human individuals. Study-wide results and limits: A limitation of the genetic and exposure-history diversity represented arose from few donors.

Looked up from germline, CDR1 is GTSNPN and CDR2 is SVGIG (reference sequence). The ends lost 7 bases at V and 4 bases at J; junction bases unmatched: 14. The CDR3 spans 17 residues. The sequenced material, unsorted PBMC DNA, was run on ten immunoSEQ deep assay plates. The data were produced by immunoSEQ multiplex PCR, yet TCRdb's version contains in-frame clones alone and is incomplete. The sample contains about half a million clones, around 85% of which appear only once. The donor population consisted of healthy HIV-negative adults with no recent acute infections or vaccinations. Input material: PBMCs. The origin of this receptor is a woman aged 40 to 50 in good health. Some clones in this sample may be carry-over from other donors' samples. This chain links TRBV30 with TRBJ2-2; TRBD2 matches 11 bases. CDR3 coding DNA: TGTGCCTCAAACCCGACTAGCGGGATGGCTCGCACCGGGGAGCTGTTTTTT. Translation gives CASNPTSGMARTGELFF.